This TCR beta chain was identified during a study of blood T cell repertoires in COVID-19. For the study at large: Sources were T cells, B-cell-depleted T cells, or PBMCs; the material itself was cDNA or gDNA.

Germline V gene lookup returns CDR1 MNHEY and CDR2 SVGAGI. The CDR3 is 14 residues long. The ends were cut back, 4 bases at V and 5 bases at J, with 14 bases in the middle. In the original processing: How many nucleated cells were present was estimated from reference gene primer amplification. Profiled with immunoSEQ multiplex PCR; TCRdb holds only in-frame clones, not every one. For V, J and clone size, that table is used; D and trimming come from the DNA. The profile shows 95,000 to 150,000 clones, around 86% of them singletons. The sample comprised peripheral blood. This TCR was sampled from a woman in her 70s with acute or convalescent COVID-19. This rearrangement joins TRBV6-5 to TRBJ2-5, with D tentatively TRBD1 (5 bases). The DNA of the CDR3 is TGTGCCAGCAGTTGGGGTGGGGCCCAGGAGACCCAGTACTTC. Translation gives CASSWGGAQETQYF.